Given below is one T cell receptor (beta chain) in context. Its antigen is unidentified. CDR3 length: 16 residues. Germline CDR1 is SGHVS and CDR2 is FQNEAQ. The V segment lost 5 bases and the J segment 8 bases; nucleotides outside the gene matches: 14. This sample was taken from a study of cytomegalovirus exposure and HLA in healthy donors. Study-wide points: Researchers reported that a few CMV-associated chains were confirmed in vitro as CMV antigen-specific.

The table came from immunoSEQ multiplex PCR; TCRdb's copy has only in-frame clones and leaves some out. The data contain more than 80,000 clones, about 87% of them seen just once; the ten biggest clones take up around 1.7%. The origin of this receptor is a woman in her late teens or twenties in good health and CMV-seropositive. The sequencing input was PBMCs. This chain joins TRBV7-8 and TRBJ2-2; 7 bases are a match to TRBD2. The CDR3 DNA reads as TGTGCCAGCAGCCCCCCGGGTCGGGGGGAAGGTGGGGAGCTGTTTTTT. This encodes CASSPPGRGEGGELFF.